These T cell receptor beta chains were read from a single sample in a study of fetal regulatory T cell absence and autoimmunity. The protocol was immunoSEQ multiplex PCR, while the TCRdb copy is restricted to in-frame clones and leaves out a portion. Altogether some 87,000 clones are present, less than 80% being singletons, with the ten largest covering just under 2%. Sequencing input: pancreas tissue. Receptors were obtained from a male donor with IPEX syndrome. Each CDR3 is given with its conserved first and last residue. The D gene is left open where the match is weak. Size values are once, few and many counts, or a class for expanded clones, and some rows have none.

J gene: TRBJ2-3; clone size: NA; V gene: TRBV11-2; D gene: NA; CDR3 DNA: TGTGCCAGCAGCTACGGTGGGGGACGCACAGATACGCAGTATTTT; CDR3 protein: CASSYGGGRTDTQYF
J gene: TRBJ2-3; clone size: NA; V gene: TRBV7-2; D gene: TRBD1; CDR3 DNA: TGTGCCAGCAGCTTCACAGGGGAAAGTGGTACGCAGTATTTT; CDR3 protein: CASSFTGESGTQYF
J gene: TRBJ2-3; clone size: NA; V gene: TRBV18; D gene: NA; CDR3 DNA: TGTGCCAGCTCACCCCGGGGGAAGGCACTAGCAGGCACAGATACGCAGTATTTT; CDR3 protein: CASSPRGKALAGTDTQYF
J gene: TRBJ2-3; clone size: NA; V gene: TRBV12-5; D gene: TRBD2; CDR3 DNA: TGTGCTAGTATGCTAGCGGGGCCCACAGATACGCAGTATTTT; CDR3 protein: CASMLAGPTDTQYF
J gene: TRBJ2-1; clone size: NA; V gene: TRBV5-1; D gene: TRBD2; CDR3 DNA: TGCGCCAGCAGCTTCCTAGCGGGGGGCTTCAATGAGCAGTTCTTC; CDR3 protein: CASSFLAGGFNEQFF
J gene: TRBJ1-2; clone size: NA; V gene: TRBV10-3; D gene: NA; CDR3 DNA: TGTGCCATCAGTCCCAGGGCCGCAGGCTATGGCTACACCTTC; CDR3 protein: CAISPRAAGYGYTF
J gene: TRBJ2-3; clone size: NA; V gene: TRBV9; D gene: NA; CDR3 DNA: TGTGCCAGCAGCAGGGGACGAGTAAGAGATACGCAGTATTTT; CDR3 protein: CASSRGRVRDTQYF
J gene: TRBJ1-4; clone size: NA; V gene: TRBV6-5; D gene: NA; CDR3 DNA: TGTGCCAGCAGTTACAGGGCAACTAATGAAAAACTGTTTTTT; CDR3 protein: CASSYRATNEKLFF
J gene: TRBJ1-2; clone size: few; V gene: TRBV29-1; D gene: TRBD1; CDR3 DNA: TGCAGCGTGGACAGGGGGGATTATGGCTACACCTTC; CDR3 protein: CSVDRGDYGYTF
J gene: TRBJ2-7; clone size: NA; V gene: TRBV4-1; D gene: NA; CDR3 DNA: TGCGCCAGCAGCCAAGATGGGGCGGGAAGCTCCTACGAGCAGTACTTC; CDR3 protein: CASSQDGAGSSYEQYF
J gene: TRBJ1-2; clone size: NA; V gene: TRBV6-1; D gene: NA; CDR3 DNA: TGTGCCAGCAGGGACTTTGACAGGAGCTACACCTTC; CDR3 protein: CASRDFDRSYTF
J gene: TRBJ1-5; clone size: NA; V gene: TRBV9; D gene: TRBD1; CDR3 DNA: TGTGCCAGCAGCGTAGGGACAGGATCCAATGGGCCCCAGCATTTT; CDR3 protein: CASSVGTGSNGPQHF
J gene: TRBJ2-7; clone size: NA; V gene: TRBV6-6; D gene: NA; CDR3 DNA: TGTGCCAGCAGTTACTCGGGCAGCTCCTACGAGCAGTACTTC; CDR3 protein: CASSYSGSSYEQYF
J gene: TRBJ2-3; clone size: NA; V gene: TRBV9; D gene: NA; CDR3 DNA: TGTGCCAGCAGCGACAGCACAGATACGCAGTATTTT; CDR3 protein: CASSDSTDTQYF
J gene: TRBJ2-2; clone size: NA; V gene: TRBV6-4; D gene: TRBD1; CDR3 DNA: TGTGCCAGCAGTGAACCCCGGGACAGGGGATCCACCGGGGAGCTGTTTTTT; CDR3 protein: CASSEPRDRGSTGELFF
J gene: TRBJ1-1; clone size: NA; V gene: TRBV5-1; D gene: TRBD1; CDR3 DNA: TGCGCCAGCAGGCTACAGGGGGTGAACACTGAAGCTTTCTTT; CDR3 protein: CASRLQGVNTEAFF